Below are 20 T cell receptor beta chains sequenced from a single sample in a study of blood T cell repertoires in COVID-19. The repertoire was sequenced with immunoSEQ multiplex PCR; TCRdb's copy has only in-frame clones and lacks some. The data hold approximately 91,000 clones, with over 70% observed a single time. Sequencing was carried out using peripheral blood. Receptors originate from a human donor in a cohort sampled during active COVID-19.

The chain couples TRBV7-2 to TRBJ2-3; TRBD2 aligns across 14 bases. From germline, CDR1 is SGHTA and CDR2 FQGNSA. The V and J ends lost 5 bases and 5 bases, in that order; junction bases with no gene match: 9. The CDR3 runs 17 residues. CDR3 residues: CASSLGLAGVSVDTQYF. CDR3 coding DNA: TGTGCCAGCAGCCTGGGACTAGCGGGAGTATCTGTAGATACGCAGTATTTT.

The count of this clone is one. The rearrangement joins TRBV7-9 to TRBJ2-7, with D unresolved. The V gene lost 1 base and the J gene lost 2 bases, with 12 bases spanning the gap. The germline CDR1 and CDR2 sequences are SEHNR and FQNEAQ (reference sequence). The length of the CDR3 is 15 residues. The CDR3 protein is CASSLGSALTYEQYF. The CDR3 bases are TGTGCCAGCAGCTTAGGATCAGCACTAACCTACGAGCAGTACTTC.

The V and J genes are TRBV7-9 and TRBJ2-7; 9 positions agree with TRBD1. Germline V gene data show CDR1 as SEHNR and CDR2 as FQNEAQ (reference sequence). The V and J ends lost 1 base and 5 bases, in that order; junction bases with no gene match: 3. The CDR3 contains 14 residues. The CDR3 DNA reads as TGTGCCAGCAGCTTAGACAGGGGGCGGGACGAGCAGTACTTC. Its protein product is CASSLDRGRDEQYF.

This clone was picked up one time. The V and J genes are TRBV12-3 or TRBV12-4 and TRBJ2-7; D is undetermined. Trimming left V 6 bases short and J 2 bases short, with 5 bases between. The CDR3 length is 11 residues. The CDR3, as DNA: TGTGCCAGCAGCCGAGCCTACGAGCAGTACTTC. Translating it yields CASSRAYEQYF.

The V call is TRBV19, the J call TRBJ2-1, with TRBD2 matching over 11 bases. There are 16 residues in the CDR3. Germline CDR1 reads LNHDA; CDR2 reads SQIVND (reference sequence). Losses at the gene ends were 7 bases for V and 5 bases for J; bases not matched to a gene: 10. The CDR3 region has the DNA TGTGCCAGTACGAATAGCGGGAGGGACGGGAACAATGAGCAGTTCTTC. Its translation is CASTNSGRDGNNEQFF.

J is TRBJ2-7 and V is TRBV4-1; 13 positions match TRBD2. Germline trimming cut 4 bases from V and 4 bases from J; bases unmatched to any gene: 7. The germline gives CDR1 MGHRA, CDR2 YSYEKL. The CDR3 runs 16 residues. CDR3 nucleotide sequence: TGCGCCAGCAGCCGCCGACTAGCGGGGGGCGCATACGAGCAGTACTTC. Translating gives CASSRRLAGGAYEQYF.

This chain connects TRBV5-1 to TRBJ2-1; D gene ambiguous. CDR3 length equals 13 residues. The germline CDR1 and CDR2 sequences are SGHRS and YFSETQ. The ends were cut back, 3 bases at V and 7 bases at J, with 11 bases in the middle. CDR3 residues: CASSSPPVNEQFF. The DNA for the CDR3 is TGCGCCAGCAGCTCCCCCCCCGTTAATGAGCAGTTCTTC.

The rearrangement joins TRBV5-1 to TRBJ2-3; 14 nucleotides agree with TRBD2. V shed 0 bases, J shed 5 bases, and the junction held 5 bases outside the gene matches. In germline, CDR1 is SGHRS, CDR2 YFSETQ. The CDR3 is 17 amino acids. In DNA, the CDR3 is TGCGCCAGCAGCTTGGCCGGGACTAGCGGGGGTCAAGATACGCAGTATTTT. Protein product: CASSLAGTSGGQDTQYF. Variable domain in full (rest from reference TRBV5-1 and TRBJ2-3): KAGVTQTPRYLIKTRGQQVTLSCSPISGHRSVSWYQQTPGQGLQFLFEYFSETQRNKGNFPGRFSGRQFSNSRSEMNVSTLELGDSALYLCASSLAGTSGGQDTQYFGPGTRLTVL.

Only one count was recorded for this clone. The rearrangement uses TRBV28 and TRBJ1-2; no clear D gene. The germline V gene encodes CDR1 MDHEN and CDR2 SYDVKM. Trimming took off 4 bases at V and 4 bases at J, with 4 bases between the two ends. The CDR3 is 11 residues long. The CDR3 loop is CASSSIYGYTF. DNA of the CDR3: TGTGCCAGCAGTTCCATCTATGGCTACACCTTC.

This clone was detected only a few times. The chain links TRBV28 to TRBJ1-5, with D possibly matching TRBD1 (5 bases). Germline values: CDR1 MDHEN, CDR2 SYDVKM. V lost 10 bases and J 0 bases, leaving 13 bases between the germline ends. The CDR3 is made up of 14 amino acids. Written as DNA, the CDR3 is TGTGCCACAAGACAGATAAATAGCAATCAGCCCCAGCATTTT. It is translated as CATRQINSNQPQHF. Filled out from reference TRBV28 and TRBJ1-5, the complete variable domain reads DVKVTQSSRYLVKRTGEKVFLECVQDMDHENMFWYRQDPGLGLRLIYFSYDVKMKEKGDIPEGYSVSREKKERFSLILESASTNQTSMYLCATRQINSNQPQHFGDGTRLSIL.

V and J are TRBV2 and TRBJ1-4; D is uncertain. This CDR3 has 15 residues. Germline V gives CDR1 SNHLY, CDR2 FYNNEI. V was pared by 4 bases and J by 4 bases, with 13 bases between. Here the CDR3 reads CASSVDNGLNEKLFF. CDR3 in DNA: TGTGCCAGCAGTGTCGATAACGGACTTAATGAAAAACTGTTTTTT.

The J gene is TRBJ1-2, the V gene TRBV4-2; maybe TRBD1 (6 bases). CDR3 size: 15 residues. CDR1 and CDR2 (germline): LGHNA, YNFKEQ. V dropped 1 base and J dropped 2 bases, with 11 bases sitting between them. CDR3 region: CASSQATGLNYGYTF. In DNA form, the CDR3 reads TGTGCCAGCAGCCAAGCGACAGGTTTAAACTATGGCTACACCTTC.

The chain's CDR3 is CASSPPLLADLGEQYF. The CDR3 nucleotides read TGTGCCAGCTCACCACCCCTTTTAGCCGATCTTGGGGAGCAGTACTTC. The chain employs TRBV18 and TRBJ2-7; D gene uncertain. The V gene's germline CDR1 is KGHSH and CDR2 LQKENI. V lost 0 bases to trimming and J lost 7 bases, with 19 bases between them. The CDR3 contains 16 residues.

This sequence joins TRBV29-1 and TRBJ2-7; TRBD2 aligns across 10 bases. The CDR3 totals 16 residues. Germline V gene data show CDR1 as SQVTM and CDR2 as ANQGSEA. After removal of 4 bases from V and 1 base from J, the junction contained 10 bases not matched to a gene. The CDR3 bases are TGCAGCGTTGTGGGATCCTATAGCGGGAGGTCCTACGAGCAGTACTTC. The encoded protein is CSVVGSYSGRSYEQYF.

V gene TRBV11-2 combines with J gene TRBJ2-7, with 11 positions matching TRBD2. Germline assignment: CDR1 SGHAT and CDR2 FQNNGV. V was pared by 5 bases and J by 0 bases, with 9 bases of the junction left unmatched. CDR3 length: 17 residues. CDR3 coding DNA: TGTGCCAGCAGCCCGCGCTACACTAGCGGGAGCTCCTACGAGCAGTACTTC. It translates to CASSPRYTSGSSYEQYF.

The chain carries TRBV24-1 and TRBJ2-3; D may be TRBD2 (5 bases). V dropped 5 bases and J dropped 6 bases, with 17 bases sitting between them. Germline V lookup: CDR1 KGHDR, CDR2 SFDVKD. The CDR3 runs to 15 residues. The CDR3 DNA reads as TGTGCCACCAGTGCTGCAGTCGGCGAGCGGGATACGCAGTATTTT. Translation: CATSAAVGERDTQYF.

This clone was counted a single time. The chain joins TRBV4-1 to TRBJ1-4, with a weak D call TRBD1 (5 bases). The V and J ends lost 1 base and 11 bases respectively, with 17 bases between them. The CDR3 has 15 amino acids. Looked up from germline, CDR1 is MGHRA and CDR2 is YSYEKL. The CDR3 region is CASSQVGPTPRKLFF. CDR3 nucleotide sequence: TGCGCCAGCAGCCAAGTGGGGCCGACCCCTAGGAAACTGTTTTTT.

V and J are TRBV6-2 or TRBV6-3 and TRBJ2-2; D gene uncertain. The germline V gene has CDR1 MNHEY and CDR2 SVGEGT. V gave up 8 bases and J gave up 6 bases, with 10 bases separating them. This CDR3 is 12 amino acids long. DNA of the CDR3: TGTGCCAGCGGCCGGGCCGCCGGGGAGCTGTTTTTT. It is translated as CASGRAAGELFF.

This chain connects TRBV5-4 to TRBJ2-3; 8 bases are shared with TRBD2. Looked up from germline, CDR1 is SGHNT and CDR2 is YYREEE (reference sequence). The J segment lost 5 bases and the V segment lost 3 bases, leaving 8 bases of the junction unmatched. The CDR3 covers 15 residues. CDR3 amino acids: CASSSSGLDIDTQYF. The CDR3 DNA sequence: TGTGCCAGCAGCTCATCGGGACTAGATATAGATACGCAGTATTTT.

The chain is built from TRBV19 and TRBJ1-1; D is unresolved. V lost 4 bases and J 5 bases, leaving 11 bases between the germline ends. Germline assignment: CDR1 LNHDA and CDR2 SQIVND (reference sequence). This CDR3 is 13 amino acids long. The CDR3: CASSTTPRTEAFF. The CDR3 bases are TGTGCCAGTAGTACTACACCGAGGACTGAAGCTTTCTTT.